This T cell receptor (beta chain) was documented in a study of blood T cell repertoires in COVID-19. Overall study context: Italy, Spain and the United States were the sources of the convalescent and acute COVID-19 samples. Nucleic acid was either cDNA or gDNA, and it came from T cells, B-cell-depleted T cells, or PBMCs.

Per the original methods: Cell counts per sample came from amplifying reference gene primers. Generated by immunoSEQ multiplex PCR, the TCRdb table keeps only in-frame clones and is missing some. V and J calls and clone size are as listed in that table; D and trimming were resolved from the DNA. This table holds tens of thousands of clones, around 83% found once. Between the trimmed V and J ends, which lost 3 bases and 5 bases, there was a span of 6 bases. The CDR3 contains 12 residues. The germline V gene has CDR1 KGHSH and CDR2 LQKENI. The sample was peripheral blood. The rearrangement joins TRBV18 to TRBJ2-3; the D is unclear. The receptor comes from a man between 45 and 60 years old with active COVID-19. The CDR3 region is CASSPYRDTQYF. The CDR3 DNA is TGTGCCAGCTCACCGTACAGAGATACGCAGTATTTT.